This TCR beta chain comes out of a study of blood T cell repertoires in COVID-19 (dated by TCRdb to 2020 to 2022). Describing the broader study: Samples covering the acute and convalescent phases of COVID-19 were provided by collaborators in the United States, Italy and Spain. Where HLA class I and class II types were available, the types were taken from metadata supplied by the sample provider, not from assay-based typing. Nearly every sample came with metadata listing a de-identified subject ID, COVID-19 status, age in years and sex. The material from the prospective study consisted of cDNA or gDNA derived from T cells, B-cell-depleted T cells, or PBMCs. Deeply sampled blood TCRbeta repertoires from subjects exposed to, actively infected with, or recovered from COVID-19 were included in the dataset. The samples were drawn from the first 160 participants of the ongoing ImmuneRACE study and from 1,254 subjects provided by 6 global collaborators. The repertoires were made available in a free public database intended to serve as a resource for research on the immune response to SARS-CoV-2. Study-wide conclusions, independent of this receptor: Clinical and demographic metadata were provided uncurated, with the amount varying by source and participant.

The junction carries 22 bases between V and J, which are trimmed by 3 bases and 9 bases respectively. Spanning cysteine to phenylalanine, the CDR3 consists of 17 amino acids. Only the CDR3 region is kept as DNA, spanning 51 bases read in frame from base 1. Looking up the germline V gene (reference sequence) yields CDR1 SGHNT and CDR2 YYREEE. As for this clone: Its antigen has not been determined. Base qualities are not recorded, but no much larger clone differs from it by a single base.

TCRbeta CDR3 regions were amplified from genomic DNA using the immunoSEQ Assay, a bias-controlled multiplex PCR. For the original study's pipeline: Nucleated cell counts per sample were estimated from amplification of reference gene primers within the assay. Sequence reads were collapsed and filtered to measure the absolute abundance of every unique TCRbeta CDR3 rearrangement. For each sample, productive Simpson clonality was calculated as the square root of Simpson's diversity index over productive rearrangements. Held by TCRdb, this immuneACCESS table contains in-frame sequences only and omits some clones. Under half of the omission traces to an unresolved V gene where checked; the cause of the rest is unknown. V and J calls and clone size are copied from that table; D and trimming were computed from the DNA. The table for this sample lists about 480,000 clones; 70% to 90% of them were counted only once. The ten largest clones capture about 1.7% of the sample.

Participants in the prospective study were aged roughly 18 to 89 years, lived in 20 to 30 United States geographic areas, and enrolled through a virtual design. To assign participants to cohorts, the prospective study relied on clinical history that participants themselves reported in a screening survey and a study questionnaire. Recovered participants in ImmuneRACE Cohort 3 were defined by two consecutive negative NP/OP PCR tests, clearance by a healthcare professional, or resolution of symptoms. Mobile phlebotomists in the prospective study collected whole blood, serum and a nasopharyngeal or oropharyngeal swab from every participant. Over an approximately 2-month period, participants in the prospective study had the option of providing additional blood draws and questionnaires. Blood samples from the prospective study were shipped frozen or at room temperature prior to DNA extraction.

This sequence originates from a woman aged 40 to 50 who had recovered from COVID-19. Recombination linked TRBV5-4 to TRBJ1-6, with the D segment identity uncertain. The sequenced material came from PBMCs or T cells enriched from blood (not recorded which). The CDR3 loop reads CASSSSATEMMSSPLHF. Here is the DNA: TGTGCCAGCAGCTCCTCGGCAACGGAGATGATGAGTTCACCCCTCCACTTT.